This T cell receptor (beta chain) appears in the sequencing data of a study of neurological immune-mediated disorders. A word on this clonotype: Sequence at one end of the junction differs from germline and may be a read error.

Each CDR3 protein is one row after TCRdb ran MiXCR on the 5' RACE reads. The repertoire consists of about 74,000 distinct CDR3 sequences, with around 5.2% occurring once and the leading ten covering around 7%. The CDR3 has 14 amino acids. Germline V gene data show CDR1 as SGHTA and CDR2 as FQGNSA. This TCR was recovered from a man in his late teens or twenties with multiple sclerosis. This chain uses TRBV7-2 with TRBJ1-6, with TRBD1 as a possible D gene (5 bases). The sample comprised PBMCs. The CDR3 reads CASSLGQPPSPLNF. As DNA, the CDR3 is TGTGCCAGCAGCTTAGGACAGCCTCCGTCACCCCTCAACTTT.